The clone carrying this TCR beta chain was observed a handful of times. Its specificity is unknown. The data were taken from a study of T cell repertoires in cytomegalovirus infection. For the study at large: Recently identified HLA-C-restricted CMV epitopes were among the peptides used. The public TCR beta signatures pointed to both CMV infection and matching HLA type. Regarding the study as a whole: Summed frequency of public TCR beta families distinguished CMV carriers with the relevant HLA.

A single record per CDR3 protein comes from TCRdb applying MiXCR to the reads. The sample records 750,000 to 950,000 distinct CDR3 sequences, 25% to 35% being singletons. Sample: cultured CD8+ T cells from PBMCs, taken from culture after CMV antigen stimulation. The receptor's source is a human donor in good health (CMV status not recorded). Some clones in this sample may be carry-over from other donors' samples.

CDR3 nucleotides: TGTGCTAGTGGTTTGGGCAGGGACAATGAGCAGTTCTTC. Translation: CASGLGRDNEQFF. The rearrangement joins TRBV12-5 to TRBJ2-1; tentatively, D is TRBD1 (5 bases). This CDR3 region has 13 residues. V shed 1 base and J shed 5 bases, with 6 bases lying between them. The V gene's germline CDR1 is LGHNT and CDR2 FRNRAP. The variable domain in full, with the rest retrieved from reference TRBV12-5 and TRBJ2-1, is DARVTQTPRHKVTEMGQEVTMRCQPILGHNTVFWYRQTMMQGLELLAYFRNRAPLDDSGMPKDRFSAEMPDATLATLKIQPSEPRDSAVYFCASGLGRDNEQFFGPGTRLTVL.